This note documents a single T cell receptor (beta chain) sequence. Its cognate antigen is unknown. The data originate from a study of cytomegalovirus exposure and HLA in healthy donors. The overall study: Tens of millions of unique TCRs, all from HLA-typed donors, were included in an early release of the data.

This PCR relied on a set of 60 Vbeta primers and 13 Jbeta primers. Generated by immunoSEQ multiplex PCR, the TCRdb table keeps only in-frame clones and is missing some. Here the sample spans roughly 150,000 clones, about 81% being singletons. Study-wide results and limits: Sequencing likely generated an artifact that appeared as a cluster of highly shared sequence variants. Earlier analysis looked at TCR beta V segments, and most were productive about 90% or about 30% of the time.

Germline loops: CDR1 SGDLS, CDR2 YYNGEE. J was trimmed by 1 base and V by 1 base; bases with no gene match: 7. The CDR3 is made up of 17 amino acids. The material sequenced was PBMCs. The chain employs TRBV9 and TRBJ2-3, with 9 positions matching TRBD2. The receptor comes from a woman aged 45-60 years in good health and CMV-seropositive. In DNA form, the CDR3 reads TGTGCCAGCAGCGTAAAAGGTGCTAGCGGGGGCACAGATACGCAGTATTTT. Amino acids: CASSVKGASGGTDTQYF.